The rows below give T cell receptor beta chains drawn from one sample of a study of cytomegalovirus exposure and HLA in healthy donors. TCRdb's table, derived via immunoSEQ multiplex PCR, lists solely in-frame clones and lacks some. The sample includes roughly 180,000 clones, around 80% of them seen just once. What was sequenced was PBMCs. The receptors were gathered from a girl aged 2-10 years in good health and CMV-seropositive. The CDR3 runs from the conserved cysteine through the conserved F or W. The order of the fields is J gene, clone size, V gene, D gene, CDR3 DNA, CDR3 protein. The D gene is left open where the match is weak. Some rows mark clone size as missing; the rest say once, few, many or name a class of expanded clone.

J: TRBJ2-1; size: .; V: TRBV6-5; D: TRBD1; DNA: TGTGCCAGCAGCCCCCGGACAGGGAGGAGTGAGCAGTTCTTC; CDR3: CASSPRTGRSEQFF
J: TRBJ1-1; size: few; V: TRBV2; D: .; DNA: TGTGCCAGCAGTGTGGAGGGCGGCACTGAAGCTTTCTTT; CDR3: CASSVEGGTEAFF
J: TRBJ2-2; size: .; V: TRBV7-9; D: TRBD2; DNA: TGTGCCAGCAGCCCCTTAGCGGGAGCCGGGGAGCTGTTTTTT; CDR3: CASSPLAGAGELFF
J: TRBJ2-2; size: .; V: TRBV6-1; D: .; DNA: TGTGCCAGCAGTGAACTCGGACAGAACACCGGGGAGCTGTTTTTT; CDR3: CASSELGQNTGELFF
J: TRBJ1-4; size: .; V: TRBV6-6; D: .; DNA: TGTGCCAGCAGTTATGGGCGCTCGGTTAATGAAAAACTGTTTTTT; CDR3: CASSYGRSVNEKLFF
J: TRBJ2-3; size: .; V: TRBV5-1; D: .; DNA: TGCGCCAGCAGCCCGACCGCGGGACGGTCGACCACAGATACGCAGTATTTT; CDR3: CASSPTAGRSTTDTQYF
J: TRBJ1-6; size: .; V: TRBV15; D: .; DNA: TGTGCCACCAGCACCGATGGCACCTTTGTCGGGGGGGCCAGCTCCTATAATTCACCCCTCCACTTT; CDR3: CATSTDGTFVGGASSYNSPLHF
J: TRBJ1-2; size: .; V: TRBV28; D: .; DNA: TGTGCCAGTAGACAGAACTATGGCTACACCTTC; CDR3: CASRQNYGYTF
J: TRBJ1-1; size: .; V: TRBV19; D: .; DNA: TGTGCCAGTAGGCTGAACGGAGGCATGAACACTGAAGCTTTCTTT; CDR3: CASRLNGGMNTEAFF
J: TRBJ1-2; size: .; V: TRBV9; D: .; DNA: TGTGCCAGCAGCGTGGACAGCTATGGCTACACCTTC; CDR3: CASSVDSYGYTF
J: TRBJ1-1; size: .; V: TRBV5-1; D: .; DNA: TGCGCCAGCAGCTTAAGGACGAGGGACACTGAAGCTTTCTTT; CDR3: CASSLRTRDTEAFF
J: TRBJ1-5; size: once; V: TRBV6-1; D: .; DNA: TGTGCCAGCAGTGAAGGCGTTTCCATGACGGACTTGGCGCCCCAGCATTTT; CDR3: CASSEGVSMTDLAPQHF
J: TRBJ2-2; size: .; V: TRBV18; D: TRBD2; DNA: TGTGCCAGCTCACCAAGGACTAGCGGGAGGGTGAACACCGGGGAGCTGTTTTTT; CDR3: CASSPRTSGRVNTGELFF
J: TRBJ1-4; size: .; V: TRBV7-8; D: TRBD1; DNA: TGTGCCAGCAGCCTAGGGACAGGGAACGAAAAACTGTTTTTT; CDR3: CASSLGTGNEKLFF
J: TRBJ2-7; size: .; V: TRBV27; D: TRBD2; DNA: TGTGCCAGCAGTTTAGGCTGGACTAGCGGAATGAGTGAGCAGTACTTC; CDR3: CASSLGWTSGMSEQYF
J: TRBJ2-3; size: once; V: TRBV5-1; D: TRBD2; DNA: TGCGCCAGCAGCTTTAGCGGGGGTAGCACAGATACGCAGTATTTT; CDR3: CASSFSGGSTDTQYF
J: TRBJ2-7; size: .; V: TRBV5-8; D: .; DNA: TGTGCCAGCAGCTCCCGGGGTACCAGGAATGTGGAGCAGTACTTC; CDR3: CASSSRGTRNVEQYF
J: TRBJ2-7; size: .; V: TRBV30; D: TRBD1; DNA: TGTGCCTGGACCACGAAAGTGGGGCAGGGGGTCACCTACGAGCAGTACTTC; CDR3: CAWTTKVGQGVTYEQYF